Presented here are 9 T cell receptor beta chains from one specimen sequenced in a study of cytomegalovirus exposure and HLA in healthy donors. PCR was performed using 60 Vbeta and 13 Jbeta primers. Profiled with immunoSEQ multiplex PCR; TCRdb holds only in-frame clones, not every one. The sample includes some 71,000 clones, more than 75% of them seen just once. Source material: PBMCs. The receptor source for this set is a man between 18 and 29 years old in good health and CMV-seronegative.

The chain links TRBV7-9 to TRBJ1-3; the match to TRBD1 covers 7 bases. Germline CDR1 and CDR2: SEHNR and FQNEAQ (reference sequence). The V segment lost 5 bases and the J segment 5 bases; nucleotides outside the gene matches: 15. The CDR3 runs to 17 residues. CDR3 DNA sequence: TGTGCCAGCAGCCCCAATTTTCGAACAGGGGTGAGAAACACCATATATTTT. Amino acids: CASSPNFRTGVRNTIYF.

The chain has TRBV27 and TRBJ1-2; 8 bases match TRBD1. Per germline, CDR1 MNHEY and CDR2 SMNVEV (reference sequence). Trimming took 10 bases from V and 8 from J; bases not matched to a gene: 12. This CDR3 is built from 13 residues. CDR3 in DNA: TGTGCCACCCGCTTAACAGGGGGAGGCGGCTACACCTTC. Translating it yields CATRLTGGGGYTF.

The CDR3 region is CASSLGGGGAYEQYF. The CDR3, as DNA: TGCGCCAGCAGCTTGGGGGGCGGGGGGGCGTACGAGCAGTACTTC. The chain uses TRBV5-1 and TRBJ2-7; 9 bases are a match to TRBD2. Germline V gene lookup returns CDR1 SGHRS and CDR2 YFSETQ. CDR3 length: 15 residues. V was clipped by 0 bases and J by 4 bases; unmatched bases: 5.

The gene calls are TRBV7-9 and TRBJ1-4, with 8 bases fitting TRBD1. This CDR3 spans 17 amino acids. With 4 bases clipped from V and 7 bases from J, the junction kept 14 bases outside the gene matches. The V gene's germline CDR1 is SEHNR and CDR2 FQNEAQ (reference sequence). The CDR3 region has the DNA TGTGCCAGCAGCTCCCACTCGACAGGGGCCCGTCCTGAAAAACTGTTTTTT. Its protein is CASSSHSTGARPEKLFF.

This clone is categorized as medium-sized. As DNA, the CDR3 is TGTGCCAGCAGTGAAATCGTGGGCGAGGGTGCGTTTTTAGGCTACACCTTC. Encoded protein: CASSEIVGEGAFLGYTF. The gene calls are TRBV6-1 and TRBJ1-2; D is ambiguous. The V gene's germline CDR1 is MNHNS and CDR2 SASEGT. The CDR3 consists of 17 residues. The germline V and J ends were trimmed by 2 bases and 8 bases, with 24 bases remaining between them.

V gene TRBV7-3 combines with J gene TRBJ1-1; 8 bases agree with TRBD1. Trimming at V came to 2 bases and at J to 1 base, leaving 15 bases not matched to a gene. Germline CDR1 is SGHTA and CDR2 is FQGTGA. CDR3 length: 19 residues. The DNA of the CDR3 is TGTGCCAGCAGCTTATATACCGTAGACAGGGGAAGAGGGAACACTGAAGCTTTCTTT. Residues: CASSLYTVDRGRGNTEAFF.

This chain links TRBV30 with TRBJ1-4; a possible D gene is TRBD1 (6 bases). The CDR3 spans 13 residues. CDR1 is GTSNPN, CDR2 SVGIG, per germline (reference sequence). Trimming cost V 6 bases and J 8 bases, with 16 bases left between them. The DNA of the CDR3 is TGTGCCTGCCCAGGGGCCCCCGGGGAAAAACTGTTTTTT. Amino acids: CACPGAPGEKLFF.

The chain has TRBV5-1 and TRBJ2-2, with 8 positions matching TRBD1. Germline CDR1 and CDR2: SGHRS and YFSETQ. This CDR3 comprises 15 residues. The J segment lost 4 bases and the V segment lost 0 bases, leaving 2 bases of the junction unmatched. CDR3 loop: CASSLGQGITGELFF. The CDR3 region has the DNA TGCGCCAGCAGCTTGGGACAGGGGATCACCGGGGAGCTGTTTTTT.

The rearrangement uses TRBV5-1 and TRBJ2-3; no firm D call. Trimming left V 0 bases short and J 4 bases short, with 6 bases between. Germline-derived CDR1 and CDR2 are SGHRS and YFSETQ. The CDR3 length is 13 residues. The CDR3 sequence: CASSLAGSDTQYF. The CDR3 DNA is TGCGCCAGCAGCTTGGCCGGGTCAGATACGCAGTATTTT.